These 2 T cell receptor beta chains were all obtained from the same sample, sequenced in a study of regulatory T cells in long-lasting Graves disease. Assembly of TCR beta libraries relied on iRepertoire HTBI primers together with Arm-PCR of CDR3 regions. TCRdb reprocessed the multiplex PCR reads with MiXCR, giving one entry per CDR3 protein. The repertoire holds around 320,000 distinct CDR3 sequences, with 16% as singletons. The time point: newly diagnosed GD, antithyroid drugs for less than 3 months. The TCR library used RNA extracted from PBMCs. Separately, the same data were catalogued under a study of T cells in Graves' hyperthyroidism and ophthalmopathy.

The sequencing here drew on peripheral blood mononuclear cells (PBMCs), taken at new diagnosis, from a patient treated with antithyroid drugs. The receptors come from a man aged 35 to 55 with Graves disease.

Notes on this clonotype: A far larger clone lies a single base away; this is likely a read error. V and J are TRBV12-3 or TRBV12-4 and TRBJ2-5; D might be TRBD2 (6 bases). Between the trimmed V and J ends, which lost 6 bases and 1 base, there was a span of 21 bases. The CDR3 spans 17 residues. The CDR3 region is CASSQALLGGIQETQYF. The DNA for the CDR3 is TGTGCCAGCAGCCAAGCCCTCTTAGGCGGGATCCAAGAGACCCAGTACTTC.

At least ten counts were recorded for this clonotype. The rearrangement uses TRBV2 and TRBJ2-5, with D uncertain. V gave up 5 bases and J gave up 2 bases, with 3 bases separating them. The CDR3 totals 11 residues. Germline CDR1 and CDR2: SNHLY and FYNNEI. This CDR3 is CASSYQETQYF. The CDR3 DNA reads as TGTGCCAGCAGTTATCAAGAGACCCAGTACTTC.